This T cell receptor beta chain is from a study of PD-1 blockade in classical Hodgkin lymphoma. Trimming cost V 5 bases and J 6 bases, with 17 bases left between them. Germline V gives CDR1 SEHNR, CDR2 FQNEAQ (reference sequence). The CDR3 totals 14 residues. The study's findings and limits: Newly diagnosed patients had diversity similar to the baseline diversity of complete responders. Patients with an early start, nivolumab under 1 year after ASCT, were excluded. Newly diagnosed patients reportedly trailed healthy donors in baseline TCR diversity. While CD8+ TCR diversity did not rise significantly by C4D1, CD4+ TCR diversity did.

All patients experienced relapse after autologous stem cell transplantation, and brentuximab vedotin exposure was variable. Measured with immunoSEQ multiplex PCR; TCRdb has only the in-frame clones, and not every one. The table has 90,000 to 120,000 clones, nearly 90% seen once. To note about this clone: As yet, its antigen is unknown.

The source was peripheral blood mononuclear cells (PBMCs), collected before the second cycle of nivolumab. The receptor comes from a human donor with classical Hodgkin lymphoma. The J gene is TRBJ2-7, the V gene TRBV7-9, with D tentatively TRBD1 (6 bases). The CDR3 DNA reads as TGTGCCAGCAGCCGAGGGACCACAGGGACCGAGCAGTACTTC. This sequence encodes CASSRGTTGTEQYF.